One and the same sample provided the 29 T cell receptor beta chains below, sequenced in a study of blood T cells in healthy people across ages. With a J-beta primer mix and a sample-barcoded 5' primer, a second PCR ran about 7 to 12 cycles. MiXCR was run by TCRdb on the 5' RACE reads, yielding one entry per CDR3 protein. The sample has about 780,000 distinct CDR3 sequences; 62% are singletons. Sequenced material: blood. Receptors were obtained from a young man in good health.

The chain has TRBV20-1 and TRBJ2-7; no clear D gene. The CDR3 loop spans 14 amino acids. Germline V gene lookup returns CDR1 DFQATT and CDR2 SNEGSKA (reference sequence). V was clipped by 0 bases and J by 3 bases, with 12 bases between them. In nucleotides, the CDR3 is TGCAGTGCTAGAGATCTCACTACCAACTACGAGCAGTACTTC. Residues: CSARDLTTNYEQYF.

The V gene is TRBV5-1, the J gene TRBJ1-1; D is ambiguous. The V end was cut by 0 bases, the J end by 7 bases, with 7 bases between. This CDR3 contains 12 residues. The germline gives CDR1 SGHRS, CDR2 YFSETQ. CDR3 amino acids: CASSLAGNEAFF. The DNA of the CDR3 is TGCGCCAGCAGCTTGGCCGGGAATGAAGCTTTCTTT.

The V call is TRBV7-2, the J call TRBJ2-7; 7 bases map to TRBD2. Gene TRBJ2-5 matches the end of the DNA better, so the J call may be wrong. CDR1 is SGHTA and CDR2 is FQGNSA in the germline V gene. The length of the CDR3 is 16 residues. CDR3 protein: CASSLGDLAVGVTQYF. In DNA form, the CDR3 reads TGTGCCAGCAGCTTAGGGGATCTAGCGGTGGGAGTGACCCAGTACTTC.

This clonotype was observed a few times. The rearrangement joins TRBV25-1 to TRBJ2-6, with unresolved D. The CDR3 covers 14 residues. Per germline, CDR1 MGHDK and CDR2 SYGVNS. Trimming removed 5 bases from V and 0 bases from J, with 5 bases in between. The CDR3 coding sequence is TGTGCCAGCAGTTCGATCTCTGGGGCCAACGTCCTGACTTTC. It yields the protein CASSSISGANVLTF.

This sequence joins TRBV9 and TRBJ1-5, with unresolved D. Trimming took 7 bases from V and 11 from J, leaving 13 bases between them. CDR1 SGDLS and CDR2 YYNGEE come from the germline V gene. This CDR3 contains 11 residues. The CDR3 DNA reads as TGTGCCAGCTCCGTCGGGGAGACCCAGCATTTT. It yields the protein CASSVGETQHF.

The chain couples TRBV7-3 to TRBJ1-1; D not certain. In germline, CDR1 is SGHTA, CDR2 FQGTGA. The CDR3 length is 14 residues. Trimming took 2 bases from V and 3 from J, leaving 10 bases between them. CDR3 nucleotides: TGTGCCAGCAGCTTAGACGTTGGGGACACTGAAGCTTTCTTT. It codes for CASSLDVGDTEAFF.

The J gene is TRBJ1-1, the V gene TRBV27, with D possibly matching TRBD1 (6 bases). V lost 4 bases and J 1 base, leaving 10 bases between the germline ends. The CDR3 has 14 residues. Germline CDR1 is MNHEY and CDR2 is SMNVEV (reference sequence). As DNA, the CDR3 is TGTGCCAGCAGTTGGGGGGGGGCGAACACTGAAGCTTTCTTT. Its translation: CASSWGGANTEAFF.

V usage is TRBV20-1 and J usage is TRBJ2-4; perhaps D is TRBD1 or TRBD2 (6 bases each). Trimming pared 6 bases from V and 0 bases from J, leaving 21 bases between. Germline CDR1 is DFQATT and CDR2 is SNEGSKA (reference sequence). The CDR3 loop spans 17 amino acids. The CDR3 bases are TGCAGTGCAGTCGACATACTAGGGGGGATAGCCAAAAACATTCAGTACTTC. This codes for CSAVDILGGIAKNIQYF.

J is TRBJ2-3 and V is TRBV4-2, with no clear D. The germline V gene encodes CDR1 LGHNA and CDR2 YNFKEQ. V lost 1 base and J 4 bases, leaving 18 bases between the germline ends. This CDR3 spans 17 amino acids. CDR3 DNA: TGTGCCAGCAGCCAAGGCCTACAAGGTTGGTCCGCAGATACGCAGTATTTT. Its protein product is CASSQGLQGWSADTQYF.

V and J are TRBV7-2 and TRBJ2-1; D might be TRBD1 or TRBD2, each matching 6 bases. Germline lookup yields CDR1 SGHTA and CDR2 FQGNSA. Trimming stripped 4 bases from V and 5 bases from J, with 15 bases between. This CDR3 comprises 15 residues. DNA for the CDR3: TGTGCCAGCAGCTGGAACGGGGGACAAGACAATGAGCAGTTCTTC. This gives the protein CASSWNGGQDNEQFF.

This clonotype was picked up a small number of times. The chain carries TRBV12-1 and TRBJ2-1; the listed D gene, TRBD1, was not tested against the DNA. TRBV12-1 is a documented pseudogene. The CDR3 runs to 15 residues. The CDR3 loop is CASSPLWAQPLEQFF. In DNA, the CDR3 is TGTGCCAGCAGCCCTTTGTGGGCGCAGCCACTTGAACAGTTCTTC.

The chain recombines TRBV12-3 or TRBV12-4 with TRBJ1-5; 8 bases are a match to TRBD1. The CDR3 is 16 amino acids. Unmatched junction bases numbered 11, after V lost 5 bases and J lost 5 bases. In nucleotides, the CDR3 is TGTGCCAGCAGTGGAACACCAGGGGGCGCCGATCAGCCCCAGCATTTT. This sequence encodes CASSGTPGGADQPQHF.

Only a few counts were recorded for this clonotype. V gene TRBV27 combines with J gene TRBJ1-2; a possible D gene is TRBD1 (5 bases). The V gene's germline CDR1 is MNHEY and CDR2 SMNVEV (reference sequence). Trimming removed 8 bases from V and 3 bases from J, with 10 bases in between. This CDR3 has 12 amino acids. CDR3 coding DNA: TGTGCCAGCCGACGGGGGGACTATGGCTACACCTTC. Protein sequence: CASRRGDYGYTF.

V is TRBV5-1 and J is TRBJ1-2, with D perhaps TRBD1 (5 bases). This CDR3 region has 14 residues. The germline V and J ends were trimmed by 0 bases and 4 bases, with 10 bases remaining between them. The germline CDR1 and CDR2 sequences are SGHRS and YFSETQ. CDR3 residues: CASSLASDTYGYTF. In DNA form, the CDR3 reads TGCGCCAGCAGCTTGGCATCGGACACCTATGGCTACACCTTC.

The V gene is TRBV7-3, the J gene TRBJ1-1; no firm D call. This CDR3 spans 12 amino acids. Germline CDR1 is SGHTA and CDR2 is FQGTGA. The V and J ends lost 8 bases and 2 bases respectively, with 9 bases between them. CDR3 amino acids: CASAGPNTEAFF. The CDR3 DNA follows: TGTGCCAGCGCAGGACCTAACACTGAAGCTTTCTTT.

The V gene is TRBV4-2, the J gene TRBJ2-7; TRBD1 agrees at 7 bases. CDR3 length: 15 residues. Germline V gives CDR1 LGHNA, CDR2 YNFKEQ. The J segment lost 1 base and the V segment lost 1 base, leaving 4 bases of the junction unmatched. The DNA of the CDR3 is TGTGCCAGCAGCCAAGGACAGGGATATTCCTACGAGCAGTACTTC. Protein: CASSQGQGYSYEQYF.

The table lists this clonotype with a few counts. The chain has TRBV6-2 or TRBV6-3 and TRBJ2-3; D is ambiguous. The V gene's germline CDR1 is MNHEY and CDR2 SVGEGT. This CDR3 comprises 12 residues. V lost 11 bases and J lost 3, with 12 bases in between. The chain's CDR3 is CAAASRTDTQYF. The CDR3, as DNA: TGTGCCGCCGCAAGCAGGACAGATACGCAGTATTTT.

V is TRBV6-5 and J is TRBJ2-7, with D perhaps TRBD1 (6 bases). CDR3 length: 16 residues. Germline values: CDR1 MNHEY, CDR2 SVGAGI. V shed 5 bases and J shed 0 bases, with 17 bases lying between them. CDR3 residues: CASSPAGTPSSYEQYF. DNA of the CDR3: TGTGCCAGCAGTCCCGCCGGGACACCGAGCTCCTACGAGCAGTACTTC.

The rearrangement links TRBV20-1 to TRBJ2-5; TRBD2 aligns across 9 bases. Germline-derived CDR1 and CDR2 are DFQATT and SNEGSKA (reference sequence). The CDR3 covers 16 residues. J lost 0 bases, V lost 1 base, and 6 bases had no gene match. The CDR3 spells CSARGSGGMYQETQYF. As DNA, the CDR3 is TGCAGTGCTAGAGGTAGCGGGGGTATGTACCAAGAGACCCAGTACTTC.

The chain employs TRBV20-1 and TRBJ1-1; no clear D. Deletions cut 6 bases from V and 5 bases from J, with 16 bases between. The CDR3 covers 13 residues. Germline lookup yields CDR1 DFQATT and CDR2 SNEGSKA (reference sequence). The CDR3 coding sequence is TGCAGTGCCCCCCGAGAGGTAGGGACTGAAGCTTTCTTT. Amino acid sequence: CSAPREVGTEAFF.

This chain joins TRBV27 and TRBJ1-2, with 8 positions matching TRBD1. In germline, CDR1 is MNHEY, CDR2 SMNVEV (reference sequence). The CDR3 has 14 amino acids. Trimming took 8 bases from V and 4 from J; bases not matched to a gene: 9. This CDR3 reads CASRQGQDGYGYTF. The CDR3 coding sequence is TGTGCCAGCCGACAGGGGCAGGATGGCTATGGCTACACCTTC.

The V gene is TRBV20-1, the J gene TRBJ2-4; D is possibly TRBD1 or TRBD2 (5 bases each). The J call may be in error: the DNA end matches TRBJ2-7 better. The CDR3 is made up of 13 amino acids. Germline V lookup: CDR1 DFQATT, CDR2 SNEGSKA (reference sequence). DNA for the CDR3: TGCAGTGCTAGGGGGGAGACCCGTGTCGAGCAGTACTTC. This gives the protein CSARGETRVEQYF.

The chain couples TRBV6-5 to TRBJ2-5, with 9 positions matching TRBD2. This CDR3 has 16 amino acids. The V and J ends lost 2 bases and 3 bases, in that order; junction bases with no gene match: 7. Per the germline V gene, CDR1 is MNHEY and CDR2 is SVGAGI. DNA of the CDR3: TGTGCCAGCAGTTACGAGGGGGCTAGCGGGGAAGAGACCCAGTACTTC. Translating gives CASSYEGASGEETQYF.

The chain employs TRBV25-1 and TRBJ2-5; D perhaps matches TRBD2 (6 bases). Trimming removed 3 bases from V and 5 bases from J, with 22 bases in between. CDR1 MGHDK and CDR2 SYGVNS come from the germline V gene. This CDR3 is built from 17 residues. DNA for the CDR3: TGTGCCAGCAGTGATGGATTGTGGAGGGATCCTGGGGAGACCCAGTACTTC. This codes for CASSDGLWRDPGETQYF.

As concerns this clonotype: Germline and junction disagree at one end, which may indicate a read error. The chain has TRBV7-2 and TRBJ2-7; 8 bases align to TRBD2. The CDR3 covers 14 residues. Germline V CDR1 and CDR2: SGHTA, FQGNSA. In DNA form, the CDR3 reads TGTGCCAGCAGCGTAGCGGGGATGATCTACGAGCAGTACTTC. It encodes CASSVAGMIYEQYF.

The table lists this clonotype with many counts. The chain employs TRBV5-5 and TRBJ2-7; D unresolved. This CDR3 contains 12 residues. Trimming took off 2 bases at V and 7 bases at J, with 10 bases between the two ends. The germline V gene encodes CDR1 SGHKS and CDR2 YYEKEE (reference sequence). This CDR3 is CASSFFGNEQYF. Here the CDR3 DNA reads TGTGCCAGCAGCTTTTTCGGCAATGAGCAGTACTTC.

The chain carries TRBV7-2 and TRBJ2-3; D may correspond to TRBD1 or TRBD2 (5 bases each). CDR1 is SGHTA, CDR2 FQGNSA, per germline. The CDR3 runs 17 residues. The ends were cut back, 3 bases at V and 4 bases at J, with 20 bases in the middle. The CDR3 protein is CASSLGGRGEGPDTQYF. Written as DNA, the CDR3 is TGTGCCAGCAGCTTGGGTGGAAGGGGAGAAGGTCCAGATACGCAGTATTTT.

The chain uses TRBV7-2 and TRBJ2-3; unclear D gene. The V end lost 4 bases, the J end lost 0 bases, and 14 bases lay between the germline ends. Germline CDR1 is SGHTA and CDR2 is FQGNSA. The CDR3 loop spans 16 amino acids. The CDR3 loop is CASSSLTLSSTDTQYF. In nucleotides, the CDR3 is TGTGCCAGCAGCTCCCTGACGCTTTCTAGCACAGATACGCAGTATTTT.

About this clonotype itself: This may come from a read error, since a much larger clone is one base off. The V call is TRBV27, the J call TRBJ2-7; the match to TRBD1 covers 8 bases. Trimming took 5 bases from V and 10 from J; bases not matched to a gene: 19. The CDR3 loop spans 16 amino acids. From germline, CDR1 is MNHEY and CDR2 SMNVEV (reference sequence). This CDR3 reads CASSPRQGTRQEAQYF. The CDR3 region has the DNA TGTGCCAGCAGTCCCAGACAGGGGACTCGACAAGAGGCCCAGTACTTC.